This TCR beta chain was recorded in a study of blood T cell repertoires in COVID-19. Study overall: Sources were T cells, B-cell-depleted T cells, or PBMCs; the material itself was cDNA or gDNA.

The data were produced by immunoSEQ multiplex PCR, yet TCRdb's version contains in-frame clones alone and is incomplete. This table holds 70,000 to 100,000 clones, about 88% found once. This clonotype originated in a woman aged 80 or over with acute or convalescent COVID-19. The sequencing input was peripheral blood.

CDR3 nucleotide sequence: TGTGCCAGCAGCGCTGACACCAATCAGCCCCAGCATTTT. Translation gives CASSADTNQPQHF. The chain combines TRBV7-2 with TRBJ1-5; D unresolved. V dropped 5 bases and J dropped 3 bases, with 8 bases sitting between them. The germline V gene encodes CDR1 SGHTA and CDR2 FQGNSA. The CDR3 is 13 amino acids.